The 9 T cell receptor beta chains given below trace back to one sample, sequenced in a study of CD8 T cells in Susac syndrome. With random hexamers, roughly 0.45 to 1 ug RNA was reverse transcribed. TCRdb fed the immunoSEQ multiplex PCR reads into MiXCR, producing one record per CDR3 protein. The sample holds 70,000 to 75,000 distinct CDR3 sequences, 93% seen once. The specimen was CD4+ T cells from PBMCs. These receptor sequences come from a human donor with Susac syndrome.

This chain uses TRBV5-4 with TRBJ2-2, with 9 bases that match TRBD1. V dropped 4 bases and J dropped 3; count of bases not matched to a gene: 4. The CDR3 contains 15 residues. The germline V gene has CDR1 SGHNT and CDR2 YYREEE (reference sequence). CDR3 in amino acids: CASSSRDRDTGELFF. CDR3 DNA sequence: TGTGCCAGCAGCAGCCGGGACAGGGACACCGGGGAGCTGTTTTTT.

The chain combines TRBV27 with TRBJ2-7; weak D call: TRBD1 (5 bases). The V end lost 5 bases, the J end lost 3 bases, and 23 bases lay between the germline ends. Germline CDR1 is MNHEY and CDR2 is SMNVEV (reference sequence). The CDR3 has 17 residues. The CDR3 loop is CASSPSWVSRVVYEQYF. The CDR3 DNA sequence: TGTGCCAGCAGTCCCTCTTGGGTCAGCAGGGTTGTCTACGAGCAGTACTTC.

The chain combines TRBV30 with TRBJ2-5; D is ambiguous. V lost 2 bases to trimming and J lost 1 base, with 2 bases between them. Germline values: CDR1 GTSNPN, CDR2 SVGIG (reference sequence). The CDR3 extends over 11 amino acids. Here the CDR3 DNA reads TGTGCCTGGAGTATCCAAGAGACCCAGTACTTC. This sequence encodes CAWSIQETQYF.

This clonotype was detected a few times. The CDR3 coding sequence is TGTGCCAGCAGCCCTCAGGTCTCTGGAAACACCATATATTTT. Translated, it gives CASSPQVSGNTIYF. The rearrangement joins TRBV9 to TRBJ1-3; no definite D call. V lost 4 bases and J lost 0, with 8 bases in between. Germline-derived CDR1 and CDR2 are SGDLS and YYNGEE. This CDR3 spans 14 amino acids.

This clonotype showed up just once. This chain joins TRBV7-3 and TRBJ2-1; D gene ambiguous. V was pared by 2 bases and J by 5 bases, with 7 bases between. Germline lookup yields CDR1 SGHTA and CDR2 FQGTGA. The CDR3 is 13 amino acids. This CDR3 reads CASSLGRHNEQFF. As DNA, the CDR3 is TGTGCCAGCAGCTTAGGCCGGCACAATGAGCAGTTCTTC. Combining the CDR3 with reference TRBV7-3 and TRBJ2-1 gives the whole variable domain GAGVSQTPSNKVTEKGKYVELRCDPISGHTALYWYRQSLGQGPEFLIYFQGTGAADDSGLPNDRFFAVRPEGSVSTLKIQRTERGDSAVYLCASSLGRHNEQFFGPGTRLTVL.

V and J are TRBV10-3 and TRBJ2-7, with D unresolved. Germline CDR1 is ENHRY and CDR2 is SYGVKD. The V gene lost 10 bases and the J gene lost 0 bases, with 10 bases spanning the gap. This CDR3 is 12 amino acids long. Here the CDR3 DNA reads TGTGCCACAAGTCCCCCCTCCTACGAGCAGTACTTC. The encoded protein is CATSPPSYEQYF.

V usage is TRBV28 and J usage is TRBJ2-5, with D tentatively TRBD1 (7 bases). V lost 6 bases to trimming and J lost 6 bases, with 11 bases between them. CDR1 MDHEN and CDR2 SYDVKM come from the germline V gene. The CDR3 is 12 amino acids. The CDR3 sequence: CASREGAKTQYF. Written as DNA, the CDR3 is TGTGCCAGCAGGGAGGGGGCAAAGACCCAGTACTTC.

This sequence joins TRBV5-8 and TRBJ1-2; D is unresolved. This CDR3 has 15 residues. Trimming shortened V by 1 base and J by 6 bases, and 16 bases separated the two germline ends. In germline, CDR1 is SGHTS, CDR2 YDEGEE. CDR3 protein: CASSLIGIGIDGYTF. Written as DNA, the CDR3 is TGTGCCAGCAGCTTGATAGGGATCGGTATTGATGGCTACACCTTC.

The chain couples TRBV29-1 to TRBJ2-7; 9 positions match TRBD1. Germline-derived CDR1 and CDR2 are SQVTM and ANQGSEA. The CDR3 runs 13 residues. The junction had 8 bases not matched to a gene; V was cut back by 6 bases and J by 5 bases. The CDR3 coding sequence is TGCAGCGTGGACCTTACAGGGGGCAACGAGCAGTACTTC. This gives the protein CSVDLTGGNEQYF.